This T cell receptor beta chain was obtained from a study of glioma-infiltrating T cells (TCRdb year 2016). Some background on the complete study: Sequencing of TCR alpha- and beta-chain repertoires was performed on glioma tissue, on non-neoplastic brain tissue, and on matched peripheral blood mononuclear cells. To gauge divergence between tissue and blood T-cell populations, every tissue-infiltrating repertoire was compared against the peripheral blood repertoire from the same patient. The paired cohort was made up of three low-grade glioma patients, several primary glioblastoma patients and three non-glioma patients who contributed non-neoplastic brain tissue.

TCR alpha and beta CDR3 regions were amplified with the iRepertoire nested amplicon-rescue multiplex PCR (arm-PCR) platform from RNA. For one-step reverse transcription and amplification, 100-400 ng of tissue mRNA or PBMC total RNA was used as input. After bead purification, a secondary multiplex PCR added Illumina adapters, and libraries were gel-purified between 200 and 400 bp. Internal 6-nucleotide barcodes were carried by the libraries and were used for demultiplexing. The libraries were sequenced on an Illumina MiSeq using 2x220 or 2x250 nucleotide paired-end reads. Concerning the study's data processing: Paired reads were merged with FLASH 1.2.11 and aligned to the GRCh37 human genome with BWA-MEM before extracting TRA and TRB reads. An IMGT-derived reference of cassette sequences and CDR3 motifs, with pseudogenes included, was used for V and J assignment. Reads were translated in three frames, and productive CDR3s were defined as those with a C...FGXG motif and no stop codons. Clonotypes were defined as unique combinations of V-J cassette pair and CDR3 amino acid sequence. Filtering of reads was based on Hamming distance, with the threshold set by the sequence error rate of each sample in mapped regions. Starting from the raw public reads, TCRdb applied fastp trimming at Q25, assembled clones with MiXCR and retained in-frame beta chains. Identical CDR3 proteins give one entry, which carries the most common genes and DNA. TCRdb assigned the V and J calls; the authors' analysis was not used. Recorded for this sample are 100,000 to 150,000 distinct CDR3 sequences; around 25% of them occurred a single time. The top ten hold roughly a quarter of the sample.

This clonotype occurred a few times. The clone's antigen remains unknown. Base-call qualities are not available, and no considerably larger clone is one nucleotide away. The paper as a whole reports these results and caveats: VJ-independent divergence between tissue and blood was below expectation in non-neoplastic patients but above expectation in all gliomas, especially low-grade gliomas. Very few CDR3 sequences were shared between tissue and blood, attributed to high CDR3 diversity and limited sampling. The group comparisons were based on small numbers of patients: three non-neoplastic, three low-grade glioma and roughly eight glioblastoma patients.

V is trimmed back by 8 bases and J by 2 bases, and the junction contains 15 bases that no gene match accounts for. The CDR3 runs 16 residues from the cysteine to the valine. This entry keeps only the CDR3 DNA: 48 bases, framed from base 1. The sample was glioma tissue, nonneoplastic brain tissue, or PBMCs (not recorded which). The sequence was obtained from a human donor with low-grade glioma or glioblastoma, undergoing nonglioma brain surgery, or in good health (not recorded which). The chain is assembled from TRBV12-3 or TRBV12-4 and TRBJ2-7, with TRBD1 identical over 7 junction bases. The bases read TGTGCCAGCGGCAAAGAAATGGGGGACAGTACCTACGAGCAGTACGTC. Its protein product is CASGKEMGDSTYEQYV.